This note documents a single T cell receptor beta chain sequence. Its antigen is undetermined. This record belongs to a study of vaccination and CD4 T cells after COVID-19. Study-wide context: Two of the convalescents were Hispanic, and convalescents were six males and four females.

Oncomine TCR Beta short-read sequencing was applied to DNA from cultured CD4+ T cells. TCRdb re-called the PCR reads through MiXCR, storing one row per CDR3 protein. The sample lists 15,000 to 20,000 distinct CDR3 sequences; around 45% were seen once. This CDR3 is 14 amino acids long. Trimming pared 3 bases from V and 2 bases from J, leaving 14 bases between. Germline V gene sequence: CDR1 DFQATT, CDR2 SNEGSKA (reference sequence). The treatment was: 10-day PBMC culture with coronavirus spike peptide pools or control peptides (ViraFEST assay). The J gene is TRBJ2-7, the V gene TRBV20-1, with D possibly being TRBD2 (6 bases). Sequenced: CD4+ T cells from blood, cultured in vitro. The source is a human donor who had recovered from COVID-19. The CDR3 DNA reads TGCAGTGCTAGTAGGGGCGGGGAGACCTACGAGCAGTACTTC. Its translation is CSASRGGETYEQYF.